What follows are 23 T cell receptor beta chains derived from one specimen sequenced in a study of blood T cell repertoires in COVID-19. Repertoires were generated with immunoSEQ multiplex PCR, while TCRdb's copy carries only in-frame clones and drops some. Here the sample spans about 320,000 clones, more than 70% being singletons. The sample consisted of peripheral blood. The source is a woman aged 30 to 39 with COVID-19, enrolled during active disease.

This rearrangement joins TRBV12-3 or TRBV12-4 to TRBJ1-5, with D perhaps matching TRBD1 (6 bases). V lost 6 bases and J lost 11, with 17 bases in between. CDR3 length equals 13 residues. The CDR3: CASSSTGVRSQHF. The CDR3 coding sequence is TGTGCCAGCAGCTCGACAGGTGTTAGGTCCCAGCATTTT.

CDR3 amino acids: CASSQDQGISGNTIYF. CDR3 DNA: TGTGCCAGCAGCCAAGACCAGGGGATCTCTGGAAACACCATATATTTT. The genes are TRBV14 and TRBJ1-3; maybe TRBD1 (6 bases). Trimming stripped 0 bases from V and 0 bases from J, with 9 bases between. Per the germline V gene, CDR1 is SGHDN and CDR2 is FVKESK. The CDR3 is 16 amino acids.

This chain connects TRBV29-1 to TRBJ1-1; TRBD1 matches 9 bases. CDR1 SQVTM and CDR2 ANQGSEA come from the germline V gene. The CDR3 spans 14 residues. Trimming took 3 bases from V and 3 from J; bases not matched to a gene: 5. As DNA, the CDR3 is TGCAGCGTTGACATGGGACAGGGTTACACTGAAGCTTTCTTT. Translating it yields CSVDMGQGYTEAFF.

This rearrangement joins TRBV19 to TRBJ1-2; a possible D gene is TRBD1 (6 bases). The CDR3 is made up of 13 amino acids. Germline CDR1 LNHDA, CDR2 SQIVND (reference sequence). V was trimmed by 5 bases and J by 7 bases, leaving 14 bases between them. The CDR3 region is CASSPTTGSGYTF. The DNA of the CDR3 is TGTGCCAGTAGTCCCACTACAGGGAGTGGCTACACCTTC.

This chain joins TRBV18 and TRBJ2-6; TRBD2 matches at 10 bases. Trimming at V came to 4 bases and at J to 2 bases, leaving 8 bases not matched to a gene. The germline V gene has CDR1 KGHSH and CDR2 LQKENI. There are 18 residues in the CDR3. The CDR3 protein is CASSQKLAGYTGANVLTF. DNA of the CDR3: TGTGCCAGCTCACAGAAACTAGCGGGGTATACTGGGGCCAACGTCCTGACTTTC.

The chain recombines TRBV5-6 with TRBJ1-2, with TRBD1 matching over 9 bases. This CDR3 is 16 amino acids long. The germline V gene encodes CDR1 SGHDT and CDR2 YYEEEE. V was clipped by 4 bases and J by 0 bases; unmatched bases: 7. CDR3 amino acids: CASSPLQGAPNYGYTF. In DNA form, the CDR3 reads TGTGCCAGCAGCCCATTACAGGGGGCCCCTAACTATGGCTACACCTTC. The full variable domain, rest sourced from reference TRBV5-6 and TRBJ1-2, is DAGVTQSPTHLIKTRGQQVTLRCSPKSGHDTVSWYQQALGQGPQFIFQYYEEEERQRGNFPDRFSGHQFPNYSSELNVNALLLGDSALYLCASSPLQGAPNYGYTFGSGTRLTVV.

The chain links TRBV6-2 or TRBV6-3 to TRBJ1-5; no firm D call. Germline V gene data show CDR1 as MNHEY and CDR2 as SVGEGT. This CDR3 spans 12 amino acids. V was cut by 4 bases and J by 6 bases, with 7 bases left in between. DNA of the CDR3: TGTGCCAGCAGTTCCCCCAGTCAGCCCCAGCATTTT. Translated: CASSSPSQPQHF.

The chain links TRBV4-1 to TRBJ1-3; 7 bases match TRBD1. The CDR3 spans 15 residues. With V trimmed by 7 bases and J by 2 bases, 8 bases remained unmatched. In germline, CDR1 is MGHRA, CDR2 YSYEKL. The CDR3 region is CASKGQMATGNTIYF. CDR3 nucleotides: TGCGCCAGCAAGGGACAGATGGCGACTGGAAACACCATATATTTT.

This clone was counted once. This chain connects TRBV5-1 to TRBJ1-1, with TRBD1 identical over 8 bases. The V segment lost 1 base and the J segment 4 bases; nucleotides outside the gene matches: 9. The CDR3 is made up of 16 amino acids. Germline lookup yields CDR1 SGHRS and CDR2 YFSETQ. The CDR3 is CASSLSGGLYTTEAFF. Here the CDR3 DNA reads TGCGCCAGCAGCTTGTCAGGGGGCCTCTATACCACTGAAGCTTTCTTT.

Of note for this clone: Other DNA sequences of this sample code for an identical CDR3. J is TRBJ1-1 and V is TRBV19, with a weak D call TRBD1 (5 bases). Between the trimmed V and J ends, which lost 4 bases and 1 base, there was a span of 10 bases. This CDR3 is 14 amino acids long. Germline V CDR1 and CDR2: LNHDA, SQIVND (reference sequence). DNA for the CDR3: TGTGCCAGTAGTACTCAGGGTGGGAACACTGAAGCTTTCTTT. It codes for CASSTQGGNTEAFF.

CDR3 bases: TGTGCCAGCAGTGCGGACAGCGGGATGGGTCGGGAGACCCAGTACTTC. Translating it yields CASSADSGMGRETQYF. The J gene is TRBJ2-5, the V gene TRBV28, with TRBD2 as a possible D gene (7 bases). The CDR3 runs to 16 residues. The V end was cut by 5 bases, the J end by 5 bases, with 21 bases between. The germline V gene encodes CDR1 MDHEN and CDR2 SYDVKM.

This clone was observed a single time. The J gene is TRBJ1-1, the V gene TRBV2; 8 positions agree with TRBD1. Germline loops: CDR1 SNHLY, CDR2 FYNNEI. V was clipped by 10 bases and J by 0 bases; unmatched bases: 7. The CDR3 is 14 amino acids. The CDR3 protein is CAIPRQGLNTEAFF. For the CDR3, the DNA is TGTGCCATCCCACGACAGGGGCTGAACACTGAAGCTTTCTTT. Based on the CDR3 plus reference TRBV2 and TRBJ1-1, the full variable domain is EPEVTQTPSHQVTQMGQEVILRCVPISNHLYFYWYRQILGQKVEFLVSFYNNEISEKSEIFDDQFSVERPDGSNFTLKIRSTKLEDSAMYFCAIPRQGLNTEAFFGQGTRLTVV.

The J gene is TRBJ1-4, the V gene TRBV5-1; a possible D gene is TRBD1 (6 bases). The CDR3 spans 14 residues. Germline V CDR1 and CDR2: SGHRS, YFSETQ. Trimming pared 4 bases from V and 5 bases from J, leaving 12 bases between. The chain's CDR3 is CASSLRGLNEKLFF. In DNA, the CDR3 is TGCGCCAGCAGCCTTAGGGGGTTGAATGAAAAACTGTTTTTT. Together with reference TRBV5-1 and TRBJ1-4, the CDR3 gives the full variable domain: KAGVTQTPRYLIKTRGQQVTLSCSPISGHRSVSWYQQTPGQGLQFLFEYFSETQRNKGNFPGRFSGRQFSNSRSEMNVSTLELGDSALYLCASSLRGLNEKLFFGSGTQLSVL.

The CDR3 region has the DNA TGTGCCATCAGCGATACTAGCGGGCTTTACTACAATGAGCAGTTCTTC. As protein: CAISDTSGLYYNEQFF. V usage is TRBV10-3 and J usage is TRBJ2-1; TRBD2 agrees at 9 bases. J lost 3 bases, V lost 6 bases, and 9 bases had no gene match. Germline V gives CDR1 ENHRY, CDR2 SYGVKD. There are 16 residues in the CDR3.

CDR3 DNA sequence: TGTGCCAGCAGCTTAGCGCATCGCGGACTAGTGATTGATGAGCAGTTCTTC. Translation: CASSLAHRGLVIDEQFF. The J gene is TRBJ2-1, the V gene TRBV7-8, with 7 nucleotides matching TRBD2. The CDR3 totals 17 residues. V gave up 0 bases and J gave up 8 bases; unmatched junction bases: 13. Germline CDR1 and CDR2: SGHVS and FQNEAQ. The full variable domain, rest sourced from reference TRBV7-8 and TRBJ2-1, is GAGVSQSPRYKVAKRGQDVALRCDPISGHVSLFWYQQALGQGPEFLTYFQNEAQLDKSGLPSDRFFAERPEGSVSTLKIQRTQQEDSAVYLCASSLAHRGLVIDEQFFGPGTRLTVL.

This chain links TRBV7-9 with TRBJ2-2, with 7 bases fitting TRBD2. The V and J ends lost 6 bases and 3 bases, in that order; junction bases with no gene match: 10. Germline V gene lookup returns CDR1 SEHNR and CDR2 FQNEAQ (reference sequence). The CDR3 loop spans 16 amino acids. The CDR3 region has the DNA TGTGCCAGCAGGCCTGGGGGAGGGAGTGACACCGGGGAGCTGTTTTTT. Translation: CASRPGGGSDTGELFF.

This chain connects TRBV6-5 to TRBJ1-2; 7 nucleotides line up with TRBD1. V lost 7 bases to trimming and J lost 4 bases; unmatched junction nucleotides: 9. Germline CDR1 MNHEY, CDR2 SVGAGI. CDR3 length: 14 amino acids. CDR3 nucleotides: TGTGCCAGCACCGAGGACAGGCCGCCCTATGGCTACACCTTC. Protein product: CASTEDRPPYGYTF.

The genes are TRBV18 and TRBJ1-4; D remains unclear. The germline CDR1 and CDR2 sequences are KGHSH and LQKENI. CDR3 length: 15 residues. The germline V and J ends were trimmed by 3 bases and 7 bases, with 15 bases remaining between them. CDR3 protein: CASSPPGSGIEKLFF. As DNA, the CDR3 is TGTGCCAGCTCACCGCCCGGGTCGGGGATTGAAAAACTGTTTTTT.

This chain links TRBV6-7 with TRBJ2-7, with D possibly matching TRBD2 (6 bases). TRBV6-7 is given ORF status, its function remaining uncertain. The length of the CDR3 is 15 residues. Trimming took 2 bases from V and 3 from J, leaving 14 bases between them. DNA of the CDR3: TGTGCCAGCAGTTACCGGGACTTTATAGGCTACGAGCAGTACTTC. Translation: CASSYRDFIGYEQYF.

This CDR3 is CASSPGGSSYEQYF. The CDR3, as DNA: TGTGCCAGCAGCCCCGGAGGCAGCTCCTACGAGCAGTACTTC. J is TRBJ2-7 and V is TRBV7-9, with a tentative D call TRBD2 (5 bases). The CDR3 extends over 14 amino acids. V was shortened by 5 bases and J by 0 bases, with 11 bases between the two germline ends. CDR1 and CDR2 (germline): SEHNR, FQNEAQ (reference sequence). The whole variable domain, remainder taken from reference TRBV7-9 and TRBJ2-7, is DTGVSQNPRHKITKRGQNVTFRCDPISEHNRLYWYRQTLGQGPEFLTYFQNEAQLEKSRLLSDRFSAERPKGSFSTLEIQRTEQGDSAMYLCASSPGGSSYEQYFGPGTRLTVT.

The V gene is TRBV18, the J gene TRBJ1-5; D might be TRBD1 (5 bases). CDR1 is KGHSH, CDR2 LQKENI, per germline. This CDR3 is 15 amino acids long. Trimming pared 2 bases from V and 5 bases from J, leaving 13 bases between. CDR3 nucleotides: TGTGCCAGCTCACCAGGTTCAGGGTGGGATCAGCCCCAGCATTTT. Residues: CASSPGSGWDQPQHF.

This clone has a single count. The chain combines TRBV9 with TRBJ2-1, with D perhaps matching TRBD2 (6 bases). The germline CDR1 and CDR2 sequences are SGDLS and YYNGEE. The CDR3 is 15 residues long. Trimming pared 2 bases from V and 8 bases from J, leaving 17 bases between. The CDR3 protein is CASSVRGGMMYEQFF. For the CDR3, the DNA is TGTGCCAGCAGCGTTCGGGGCGGGATGATGTATGAGCAGTTCTTC.

The V and J genes are TRBV5-6 and TRBJ1-1, with 7 nucleotides matching TRBD1. This CDR3 contains 15 residues. Trimming at V came to 2 bases and at J to 1 base, leaving 5 bases not matched to a gene. Germline CDR1 and CDR2: SGHDT and YYEEEE. CDR3: CASSFWDRKNTEAFF. Here the CDR3 DNA reads TGTGCCAGCAGCTTTTGGGACAGAAAGAACACTGAAGCTTTCTTT.